These 19 T cell receptor beta chains came from one sample sequenced in a study of blood T cell repertoires in COVID-19. Sequencing used immunoSEQ multiplex PCR; TCRdb keeps in-frame clones, though not all of them. The data contain 200,000 to 250,000 clones, about 85% of them singletons. Sequenced sample: peripheral blood. The receptor source for this set is a woman over 75 with active or convalescent COVID-19.

The rearrangement links TRBV28 to TRBJ1-6; D may be TRBD1 (6 bases). Germline V lookup: CDR1 MDHEN, CDR2 SYDVKM. V was clipped by 7 bases and J by 4 bases, with 14 bases between them. This CDR3 comprises 15 residues. The CDR3 spells CASNPQQGYNSPLHF. As DNA, the CDR3 is TGTGCCAGCAACCCGCAACAGGGATATAATTCACCCCTCCACTTT.

Only one count was recorded for this clone. V is TRBV20-1 and J is TRBJ2-5; 7 positions agree with TRBD2. V lost 3 bases to trimming and J lost 2 bases; unmatched junction nucleotides: 6. CDR3 length equals 14 residues. Looked up from germline, CDR1 is DFQATT and CDR2 is SNEGSKA (reference sequence). CDR3 DNA sequence: TGCAGTGCTAGTACAGCGGGACGACAAGAGACCCAGTACTTC. Translated, it gives CSASTAGRQETQYF.

This chain uses TRBV5-1 with TRBJ1-5, with no clear D. Germline V lookup: CDR1 SGHRS, CDR2 YFSETQ. This CDR3 is 13 amino acids long. The germline V and J ends were trimmed by 1 base and 7 bases, with 9 bases remaining between them. CDR3 in DNA: TGCGCCAGCAGCTTGTCGGGGTTCCAGCCCCAGCATTTT. Residues: CASSLSGFQPQHF.

The chain carries TRBV11-3 and TRBJ1-2; D unresolved. The ends were cut back, 5 bases at V and 0 bases at J, with 16 bases in the middle. The CDR3 totals 16 residues. From germline, CDR1 is SGHNT and CDR2 YENEEA. The CDR3, as DNA: TGTGCCAGCAGCCCTAGTCGGATGCAGCCTAACTATGGCTACACCTTC. It is translated as CASSPSRMQPNYGYTF.

The V call is TRBV30, the J call TRBJ1-4; tentatively, D is TRBD1 (6 bases). This CDR3 is 13 amino acids long. V was clipped by 1 base and J by 8 bases, with 11 bases between them. Germline lookup yields CDR1 GTSNPN and CDR2 SVGIG (reference sequence). The CDR3 spells CAWSADSFEKLFF. The CDR3 DNA reads as TGTGCCTGGAGTGCGGACAGTTTCGAAAAACTGTTTTTT.

The chain carries TRBV27 and TRBJ2-1; the D gene is possibly TRBD2 (5 bases). The CDR3 is made up of 15 amino acids. Trimming left V 6 bases short and J 1 base short, with 13 bases between. CDR1 and CDR2 from the germline V gene are MNHEY and SMNVEV (reference sequence). CDR3 loop: CASRPWTLSYNEQFF. Written as DNA, the CDR3 is TGTGCCAGCAGACCGTGGACTCTATCCTACAATGAGCAGTTCTTC.

This clone has only one observation. The chain is built from TRBV5-1 and TRBJ1-6; 7 bases map to TRBD1. This CDR3 is built from 16 residues. V gave up 4 bases and J gave up 7 bases; unmatched junction bases: 11. Germline V gives CDR1 SGHRS, CDR2 YFSETQ. The CDR3 region has the DNA TGCGCCAGCAGCAGGACAGGAGGACCTCAGAATTCACCCCTCCACTTT. Translating gives CASSRTGGPQNSPLHF.

The rearrangement links TRBV15 to TRBJ1-6; 8 bases are a match to TRBD1. V lost 8 bases and J lost 5; bases outside the gene matches: 5. CDR1 and CDR2 (germline): LNHNV, YYDKDF (reference sequence). The CDR3 extends over 14 amino acids. For the CDR3, the DNA is TGTGCCACCGCCCGGGACAGGAATAATTCACCCCTCCACTTT. It specifies CATARDRNNSPLHF.

V is TRBV12-2 and J is TRBJ2-7; the table assigns TRBD1, which was not confirmed against the DNA. TRBV12-2 is a known pseudogene. This CDR3 spans 19 amino acids. The CDR3 nucleotides read TGTGCAAGTCGCTTAACCCCTCTTAGATGCGGACAGGGATCTGAAGAGCAGTACTTC. Its translation is CASRLTPLRCGQGSEEQYF.

V and J are TRBV4-2 and TRBJ2-7; 10 positions agree with TRBD2. Germline trimming cut 0 bases from V and 1 base from J; bases unmatched to any gene: 12. Per the germline V gene, CDR1 is LGHNA and CDR2 is YNFKEQ. This CDR3 has 19 residues. The CDR3 loop reads CASSQDRPKRGGPSYEQYF. As DNA, the CDR3 is TGTGCCAGCAGCCAAGATCGTCCCAAGCGGGGGGGGCCTTCCTACGAGCAGTACTTC.

V and J are TRBV3-1 (or the pseudogene TRBV3-2) and TRBJ2-7, with 14 bases matching TRBD2. The V gene's germline CDR1 is LGHDT and CDR2 YNNKEL (reference sequence). Trimming took 4 bases from V and 3 from J; bases not matched to a gene: 5. There are 16 residues in the CDR3. Written as DNA, the CDR3 is TGTGCCAGCAGCCCCGGACTAGCGGGAGGTTTCTACGAGCAGTACTTC. Its translation: CASSPGLAGGFYEQYF.

V is TRBV2 and J is TRBJ1-2; 9 nucleotides match TRBD1. This CDR3 comprises 18 residues. V dropped 2 bases and J dropped 5; count of bases not matched to a gene: 15. CDR1 is SNHLY and CDR2 is FYNNEI in the germline V gene. CDR3 coding DNA: TGTGCCAGCAGTGAATTTGGGACAGGGATAAGAGGTTCGTATGGCTACACCTTC. Protein product: CASSEFGTGIRGSYGYTF. The full variable domain, its missing parts supplied by reference TRBV2 and TRBJ1-2, is EPEVTQTPSHQVTQMGQEVILRCVPISNHLYFYWYRQILGQKVEFLVSFYNNEISEKSEIFDDQFSVERPDGSNFTLKIRSTKLEDSAMYFCASSEFGTGIRGSYGYTFGSGTRLTVV.

Here the CDR3 reads CASSLVWAGGAEAFF. CDR3 in DNA: TGTGCCAGCAGCTTAGTATGGGCTGGGGGGGCTGAAGCTTTCTTT. V usage is TRBV7-2 and J usage is TRBJ1-1, with D maybe TRBD1 (5 bases). The CDR3 has 15 residues. Germline lookup yields CDR1 SGHTA and CDR2 FQGNSA. V lost 1 base and J 6 bases, leaving 15 bases between the germline ends.

The chain is built from TRBV25-1 and TRBJ1-4, with TRBD1 matching 7 bases. Germline V CDR1 and CDR2: MGHDK, SYGVNS. CDR3 length equals 16 residues. Trimming cost V 2 bases and J 4 bases; bases outside gene matches: 7. CDR3 sequence reads: CASSEPGQVDNEKLFF. The CDR3 bases are TGTGCCAGCAGTGAACCCGGACAGGTGGATAATGAAAAACTGTTTTTT.

In its sample, this clone was seen once. V is TRBV5-4 and J is TRBJ2-7; 10 bases fit TRBD1. V lost 3 bases to trimming and J lost 0 bases; unmatched junction nucleotides: 6. The CDR3 covers 16 residues. Germline V gene sequence: CDR1 SGHNT, CDR2 YYREEE (reference sequence). The CDR3 nucleotides are TGTGCCAGCAGCTCGTCTGGGACAGGGGCCTCCTACGAGCAGTACTTC. Amino acid sequence: CASSSSGTGASYEQYF. The full variable domain, with the rest looked up from reference TRBV5-4 and TRBJ2-7, is ETGVTQSPTHLIKTRGQQVTLRCSSQSGHNTVSWYQQALGQGPQFIFQYYREEENGRGNFPPRFSGLQFPNYSSELNVNALELDDSALYLCASSSSGTGASYEQYFGPGTRLTVT.

V is TRBV19 and J is TRBJ2-1; 8 nucleotides line up with TRBD2. The V gene's germline CDR1 is LNHDA and CDR2 SQIVND (reference sequence). V shed 7 bases and J 0 bases; nucleotides not matched to a gene: 14. This CDR3 region has 18 residues. For the CDR3, the DNA is TGTGCCAGTAAGCTCCGACGGACTAGCCCGAGCTCCTACAATGAGCAGTTCTTC. Protein product: CASKLRRTSPSSYNEQFF. Filled out from reference TRBV19 and TRBJ2-1, the complete variable domain reads DGGITQSPKYLFRKEGQNVTLSCEQNLNHDAMYWYRQDPGQGLRLIYYSQIVNDFQKGDIAEGYSVSREKKESFPLTVTSAQKNPTAFYLCASKLRRTSPSSYNEQFFGPGTRLTVL.

The chain combines TRBV19 with TRBJ2-5, with D hard to call. CDR1 LNHDA and CDR2 SQIVND come from the germline V gene (reference sequence). The CDR3 loop spans 14 amino acids. Trimming took off 4 bases at V and 3 bases at J, with 12 bases between the two ends. In DNA, the CDR3 is TGTGCCAGTAGTACGACCGGGTCTAAAGAGACCCAGTACTTC. Its translation: CASSTTGSKETQYF.

This clone showed up just once. The V call is TRBV3-1 (or the pseudogene TRBV3-2), the J call TRBJ1-6; D not certain. This CDR3 is built from 13 residues. Trimming took 3 bases from V and 7 from J, leaving 7 bases between them. Germline loops: CDR1 LGHDT, CDR2 YNNKEL (reference sequence). The CDR3 sequence: CASSQAGNSPLHF. CDR3 in DNA: TGTGCCAGCAGCCAGGCCGGGAATTCACCCCTCCACTTT.

The chain is built from TRBV20-1 and TRBJ2-5; D might be TRBD1 (6 bases). The CDR3 extends over 12 amino acids. Germline V lookup: CDR1 DFQATT, CDR2 SNEGSKA (reference sequence). Trimming removed 3 bases at V and 5 bases at J, with 10 bases between. This CDR3 reads CSASTGSETQYF. In DNA form, the CDR3 reads TGCAGTGCTAGTACAGGGTCGGAGACCCAGTACTTC.